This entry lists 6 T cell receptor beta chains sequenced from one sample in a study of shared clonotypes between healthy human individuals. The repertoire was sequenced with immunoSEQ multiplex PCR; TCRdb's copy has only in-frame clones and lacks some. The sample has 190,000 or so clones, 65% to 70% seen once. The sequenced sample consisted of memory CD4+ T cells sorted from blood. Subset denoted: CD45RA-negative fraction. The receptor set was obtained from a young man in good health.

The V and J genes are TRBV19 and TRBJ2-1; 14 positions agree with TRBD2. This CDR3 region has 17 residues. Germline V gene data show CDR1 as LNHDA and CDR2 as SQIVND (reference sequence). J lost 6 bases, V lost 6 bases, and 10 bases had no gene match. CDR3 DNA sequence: TGTGCCAGTAGCAGGGGACTAGCGGGAGAGATCGTCAATGAGCAGTTCTTC. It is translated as CASSRGLAGEIVNEQFF.

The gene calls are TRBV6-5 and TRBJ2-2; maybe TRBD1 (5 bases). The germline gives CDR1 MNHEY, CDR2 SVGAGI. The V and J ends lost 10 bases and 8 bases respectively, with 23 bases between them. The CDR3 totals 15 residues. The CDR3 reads CATFPYETVGGELFF. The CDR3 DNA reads TGTGCCACCTTCCCTTATGAGACAGTTGGAGGGGAGCTGTTTTTT.

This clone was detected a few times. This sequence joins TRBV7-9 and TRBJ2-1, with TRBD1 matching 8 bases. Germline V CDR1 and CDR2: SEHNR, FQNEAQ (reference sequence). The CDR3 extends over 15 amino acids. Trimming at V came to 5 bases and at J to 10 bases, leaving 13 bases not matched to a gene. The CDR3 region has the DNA TGTGCCAGCAGCCGTGGTGCAGGGGGCGCGGAAGAGCAGTTCTTC. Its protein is CASSRGAGGAEEQFF.

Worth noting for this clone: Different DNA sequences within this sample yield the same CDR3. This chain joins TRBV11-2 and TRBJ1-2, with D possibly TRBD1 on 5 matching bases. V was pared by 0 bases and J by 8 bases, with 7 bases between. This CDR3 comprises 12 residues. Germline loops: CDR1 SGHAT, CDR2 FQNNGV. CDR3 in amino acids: CASSLEKGGYTF. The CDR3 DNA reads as TGTGCCAGCAGCTTAGAAAAGGGGGGCTACACCTTC.

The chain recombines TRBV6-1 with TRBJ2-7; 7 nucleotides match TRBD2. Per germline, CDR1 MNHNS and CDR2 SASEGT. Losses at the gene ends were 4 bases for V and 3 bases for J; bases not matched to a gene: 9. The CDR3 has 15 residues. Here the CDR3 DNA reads TGTGCCAGCAGTGCCCTAACTAGCGCCTACTACGAGCAGTACTTC. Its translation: CASSALTSAYYEQYF.

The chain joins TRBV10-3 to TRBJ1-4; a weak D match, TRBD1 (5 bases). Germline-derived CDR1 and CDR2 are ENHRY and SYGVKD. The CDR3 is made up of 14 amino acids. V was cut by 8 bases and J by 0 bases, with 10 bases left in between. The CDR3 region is CAIGEGSTNEKLFF. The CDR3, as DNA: TGTGCCATCGGGGAGGGGTCAACTAATGAAAAACTGTTTTTT.